The rows below give T cell receptor beta chains drawn from one sample of a study of shared clonotypes between healthy human individuals. Assay used: immunoSEQ multiplex PCR; TCRdb lists only in-frame clones, some missing. The data contain 2 million to 2.5 million clones, about 94% of them singletons. The sequencing sample was made of naive CD4+ T cells sorted from blood. Receptor source: a man aged 18 to 29 in good health. Both conserved end residues are part of each CDR3. The D gene is left open where the match is weak. Part of the rows lack a size; the others show once, few, many or a class for expanded clones.

j_call,clone_size,v_call,d_call,cdr3_aa,cdr3_nt
TRBJ2-7,-,TRBV6-5,TRBD1,CASSYNDRASYEQYF,TGTGCCAGCAGTTACAACGACAGGGCCTCCTACGAGCAGTACTTC
TRBJ2-7,-,TRBV18,TRBD1,CASSPKGATYEQYF,TGTGCCAGCTCACCAAAGGGGGCGACCTACGAGCAGTACTTC
TRBJ2-2,-,TRBV2,-,CASKWGLDTGELFF,TGTGCCAGCAAATGGGGGCTCGACACCGGGGAGCTGTTTTTT
TRBJ2-7,-,TRBV5-1,TRBD1,CASRTGQGASTYEQYF,TGCGCCAGCAGGACGGGACAGGGGGCCTCAACCTACGAGCAGTACTTC
TRBJ2-3,-,TRBV19,TRBD1,CASSDRGPTDTQYF,TGTGCCAGTAGTGACAGGGGGCCGACAGATACGCAGTATTTT
TRBJ2-7,once,TRBV6-5,TRBD2,CASSYAGLASSYEQYF,TGTGCCAGCAGTTACGCAGGACTAGCGAGCTCCTACGAGCAGTACTTC
TRBJ1-3,-,TRBV19,-,CASSSPSSGNTIYF,TGTGCCAGTAGTAGTCCAAGCTCTGGAAACACCATATATTTT
TRBJ1-2,once,TRBV9,-,CASSVAQGSYGYTF,TGTGCCAGCAGCGTAGCGCAGGGGTCATACGGCTACACCTTC
TRBJ1-1,-,TRBV25-1,-,CASSDRGEAFF,TGTGCCAGCAGTGATCGGGGAGAAGCTTTCTTT
TRBJ2-5,-,TRBV7-2,TRBD2,CASSLGLAGGVLGQYF,TGTGCCAGCAGCTTAGGGCTAGCGGGAGGGGTCCTAGGGCAGTACTTC
TRBJ1-6,-,TRBV5-4,-,CASSLAEGQGYSPLHF,TGTGCCAGCAGCTTGGCCGAAGGGCAGGGGTATTCACCCCTCCACTTT
TRBJ2-7,-,TRBV19,-,CASSTPGPPYEQYF,TGTGCCAGTAGTACCCCCGGTCCTCCCTACGAGCAGTACTTC
TRBJ1-2,-,TRBV5-8,TRBD1,CASSRDRAGYGYTF,TGTGCCAGCAGCAGGGACAGGGCTGGCTATGGCTACACCTTC
TRBJ1-4,-,TRBV19,-,CASFGPNEKLFF,TGTGCCAGCTTTGGACCTAATGAAAAACTGTTTTTT
TRBJ1-1,-,TRBV6-1,TRBD1,CASNEGAVTEAFF,TGTGCCAGCAACGAGGGGGCGGTCACTGAAGCTTTCTTT
TRBJ2-4,-,TRBV5-8,TRBD1,CASFQQGATKNIQYF,TGTGCCAGTTTCCAACAGGGGGCGACCAAAAACATTCAGTACTTC
TRBJ2-2,-,TRBV5-4,TRBD2,CASSLAGGYTGELFF,TGTGCCAGCAGCTTGGCGGGGGGGTACACCGGGGAGCTGTTTTTT
TRBJ2-2,few,TRBV27,-,CASGWTPSGELFF,TGTGCCAGCGGATGGACTCCAAGCGGGGAGCTGTTTTTT
TRBJ1-1,-,TRBV6-1,TRBD1,CASVGDRALCFF,TGTGCCAGCGTCGGGGACAGGGCCCTGTGCTTCTTT
TRBJ2-6,-,TRBV10-1,TRBD2,CASSCKGLAGDSGANVLTF,TGCGCCAGCAGTTGCAAAGGACTAGCGGGAGACTCTGGGGCCAACGTCCTGACTTTC
TRBJ1-2,once,TRBV5-6,-,CASSLATTGGYTF,TGTGCCAGCAGCTTGGCCACGACGGGTGGCTACACCTTC
TRBJ2-2,-,TRBV5-4,-,CASSPPGAGNTGELFF,TGTGCCAGCAGCCCCCCGGGCGCAGGGAACACCGGGGAGCTGTTTTTT
TRBJ1-2,-,TRBV19,-,CASLGTGGNGYTF,TGTGCCAGCCTGGGTACAGGAGGGAATGGCTACACCTTC
TRBJ1-2,-,TRBV7-9,-,CASSPSSPTGFSGYTF,TGTGCCAGCAGCCCGAGTTCGCCAACAGGGTTCAGCGGCTACACCTTC
TRBJ2-2,-,TRBV5-1,-,CASSLADRMAGELFF,TGCGCCAGCAGCTTGGCGGACAGAATGGCCGGGGAGCTGTTTTTT
TRBJ1-1,-,TRBV2,-,CASSGGGDTEAFF,TGTGCCAGCAGTGGCGGAGGGGACACTGAAGCTTTCTTT
TRBJ2-3,-,TRBV30,-,CAWSLGQASTDTQYF,TGTGCCTGGAGTTTGGGGCAGGCCAGCACAGATACGCAGTATTTT
TRBJ2-7,-,TRBV10-2,TRBD2,CASSESVAGATYEQYF,TGCGCCAGCAGTGAGTCCGTAGCGGGAGCCACCTACGAGCAGTACTTC
TRBJ2-7,-,TRBV2,TRBD1,CASRFTGTGGGEQYF,TGTGCCAGCAGATTCACCGGGACAGGGGGGGGTGAGCAGTACTTC
TRBJ2-5,-,TRBV11-2,TRBD2,CASSSAGGQQTQYF,TGTGCCAGCAGTTCGGCGGGGGGGCAACAGACCCAGTACTTC
TRBJ1-2,once,TRBV20-1,-,CSATEGGYTF,TGCAGTGCTACGGAAGGTGGCTACACCTTC
TRBJ2-1,-,TRBV6-5,TRBD1,CASKPPGTGGTEQFF,TGTGCCAGCAAGCCGCCCGGGACAGGGGGCACTGAGCAGTTCTTC